This TCR beta chain was captured in a study of cytomegalovirus exposure and HLA in healthy donors. Broader study findings: Versus the 666-donor mean, an Asian-associated ancestry cluster reportedly showed fewer N-insertions in a later analysis.

Regarding this clone: Its antigen is undetermined.

Vbeta (60) and Jbeta (13) primers were used in the PCR. TCRdb's copy holds only in-frame clones and misses some; the assay was immunoSEQ multiplex PCR. The sample contains roughly 160,000 clones, around nine tenths of which appear only once. Germline V lookup: CDR1 SGHRS, CDR2 YFSETQ. J gave up 4 bases and V 0 bases, and 4 bases lay outside the gene matches. CDR3 size: 15 residues. Source material: PBMCs. The rearrangement uses TRBV5-1 and TRBJ1-5; TRBD1 agrees at 7 bases. The receptor was derived from a woman under 40 in good health and CMV-seronegative. Written as DNA, the CDR3 is TGCGCCAGCAGCTTGGTCGGGGACAGTAATCAGCCCCAGCATTTT. It encodes CASSLVGDSNQPQHF.